The 26 T cell receptor beta chains given below trace back to one sample, sequenced in a study of response to subunit inactivated influenza vaccine. TCRdb itself ran the RT-PCR reads through MiXCR, one entry per CDR3 protein. Of 400,000 to 650,000 distinct CDR3 sequences listed, less than 7.5% are singletons. Sample: PBMCs from blood, taken around 25 months after vaccination. The origin of the receptors is a man aged 45 to 70 who received an inactivated influenza vaccine.

This chain links TRBV9 with TRBJ2-1; TRBD2 agrees at 10 bases. This CDR3 contains 15 residues. Trimming at V came to 0 bases and at J to 10 bases, leaving 7 bases not matched to a gene. CDR1 is SGDLS, CDR2 YYNGEE, per germline. CDR3 region: CASSVDVLAGREQFF. CDR3 nucleotides: TGTGCCAGCAGCGTAGATGTACTAGCGGGGCGGGAGCAGTTCTTC.

The chain combines TRBV2 with TRBJ1-4; TRBD1 might be the D (6 bases). Germline loops: CDR1 SNHLY, CDR2 FYNNEI. The CDR3 extends over 12 amino acids. The DNA of the CDR3 is TGTGCTCGCAGGACAGAGGATGTAAAACTGTTTTTT. Translating gives CARRTEDVKLFF.

This clonotype was counted a few times. The chain has TRBV5-1 and TRBJ2-2; no reliable D call. Per germline, CDR1 SGHRS and CDR2 YFSETQ. The CDR3 extends over 17 amino acids. Trimming took 0 bases from V and 5 from J, leaving 17 bases between them. CDR3 sequence: CASSLDNSALGTGELFF. The CDR3 DNA is TGCGCCAGCAGCTTGGACAACAGCGCGTTGGGGACCGGGGAGCTGTTTTTT. The complete variable domain, with remaining parts taken from reference TRBV5-1 and TRBJ2-2, reads KAGVTQTPRYLIKTRGQQVTLSCSPISGHRSVSWYQQTPGQGLQFLFEYFSETQRNKGNFPGRFSGRQFSNSRSEMNVSTLELGDSALYLCASSLDNSALGTGELFFGEGSRLTVL.

The V gene is TRBV6-2 or TRBV6-3, the J gene TRBJ2-5; 8 bases agree with TRBD2. From germline, CDR1 is MNHEY and CDR2 SVGEGT. This CDR3 is 12 amino acids long. V was clipped by 6 bases and J by 4 bases; unmatched bases: 1. CDR3 bases: TGTGCCAGCAGAGGACTAGCAGAGACCCAGTACTTC. Amino acid sequence: CASRGLAETQYF.

V and J are TRBV28 and TRBJ2-2; TRBD1 or TRBD2 may be the D gene (5 bases each). Trimming cost V 1 base and J 2 bases, with 8 bases left between them. Germline CDR1 reads MDHEN; CDR2 reads SYDVKM. The CDR3 length is 15 residues. The CDR3 sequence: CASSLSRDNTGELFF. The CDR3 DNA follows: TGTGCCAGCAGTTTATCCAGGGACAACACCGGGGAGCTGTTTTTT.

This clonotype was observed many times. The V gene is TRBV12-3 or TRBV12-4, the J gene TRBJ2-5; 11 positions agree with TRBD1. This CDR3 is 16 amino acids long. Unmatched junction bases numbered 4, after V lost 3 bases and J lost 1 base. DNA of the CDR3: TGTGCCAGCAGTTTTCGCGGGACAGGGGGCCAAGAGACCCAGTACTTC. It codes for CASSFRGTGGQETQYF.

The V and J genes are TRBV28 and TRBJ1-5; no clear D. CDR3 size: 12 residues. V lost 5 bases, J lost 6 bases, and 8 bases lay in between. CDR1 and CDR2 from the germline V gene are MDHEN and SYDVKM. The CDR3 is CASSQQSQPQHF. The CDR3 DNA follows: TGTGCCAGCAGTCAACAGAGTCAGCCCCAGCATTTT.

This clonotype was counted only a few times. CDR3 bases: TGCAGTGCCGCCCATGAGCTCACAGATACGCAGTATTTT. Protein: CSAAHELTDTQYF. The chain is built from TRBV20-1 and TRBJ2-3; the D is unclear. Per the germline V gene, CDR1 is DFQATT and CDR2 is SNEGSKA (reference sequence). The ends were cut back, 6 bases at V and 2 bases at J, with 12 bases in the middle. The CDR3 is 13 amino acids.

This clonotype occurred many times. The chain combines TRBV20-1 with TRBJ1-6; D unclear. The ends were cut back, 0 bases at V and 5 bases at J, with 14 bases in the middle. Germline CDR1 DFQATT, CDR2 SNEGSKA (reference sequence). The CDR3 is 16 residues long. CDR3 sequence reads: CSARDNPGRDNSPLHF. In DNA form, the CDR3 reads TGCAGTGCTAGAGATAATCCTGGGAGGGATAATTCACCCCTCCACTTT.

CDR3 loop: CSVAGQGTQYF. In DNA form, the CDR3 reads TGCAGCGTGGCGGGACAGGGGACCCAGTACTTC. The J gene is TRBJ2-5, the V gene TRBV29-1, with 9 bases lining up with TRBD1. The CDR3 covers 11 residues. CDR1 and CDR2 (germline): SQVTM, ANQGSEA. Germline trimming cut 6 bases from V and 7 bases from J; bases unmatched to any gene: 3.

This clonotype was observed at least ten times. V is TRBV5-6 and J is TRBJ2-3, with 7 positions matching TRBD1. Germline loops: CDR1 SGHDT, CDR2 YYEEEE. Trimming cost V 4 bases and J 6 bases; bases outside gene matches: 14. The length of the CDR3 is 16 residues. Written as DNA, the CDR3 is TGTGCCAGCAGCGGAACGGGGACAGCCCAGCAGGATACGCAGTATTTT. It encodes CASSGTGTAQQDTQYF.

The genes are TRBV11-2 and TRBJ2-2; maybe TRBD1 (6 bases). The germline V gene has CDR1 SGHAT and CDR2 FQNNGV. The ends were cut back, 0 bases at V and 7 bases at J, with 18 bases in the middle. This CDR3 spans 17 amino acids. The DNA for the CDR3 is TGTGCCAGCAGCTTAGATCTCAGCAGGGGATGGAGCGGGGAGCTGTTTTTT. This sequence encodes CASSLDLSRGWSGELFF.

V usage is TRBV12-3 or TRBV12-4 and J usage is TRBJ2-3, with 9 nucleotides matching TRBD2. J gave up 5 bases and V 1 base, and 7 bases lay outside the gene matches. CDR3 length: 16 amino acids. The CDR3 DNA sequence: TGTGCCAGCAGTTTAGGCCTAGCGGGGTCGGGAGATACGCAGTATTTT. The encoded protein is CASSLGLAGSGDTQYF.

This clonotype came up a few times. V is TRBV20-1 and J is TRBJ1-1; a possible D gene is TRBD1 (6 bases). With 5 bases removed from V and 5 bases from J, the gap between germline ends came to 18 bases. CDR1 is DFQATT and CDR2 is SNEGSKA in the germline V gene (reference sequence). The CDR3 has 14 amino acids. The CDR3 protein is CSAVYREGRTEAFF. As DNA, the CDR3 is TGCAGTGCTGTCTACAGGGAGGGGAGGACTGAAGCTTTCTTT.

This clonotype was observed a handful of times. The chain links TRBV20-1 to TRBJ2-2; D is ambiguous. This CDR3 spans 14 amino acids. V dropped 4 bases and J dropped 2 bases, with 11 bases sitting between them. The germline gives CDR1 DFQATT, CDR2 SNEGSKA (reference sequence). The CDR3 DNA is TGCAGTGCTAAAGCTCTTTCTAACACCGGGGAGCTGTTTTTT. Amino acid sequence: CSAKALSNTGELFF.

This chain links TRBV7-9 with TRBJ2-5; maybe TRBD1 (5 bases). Germline CDR1 SEHNR, CDR2 FQNEAQ (reference sequence). Trimming removed 1 base from V and 3 bases from J, with 12 bases in between. The CDR3 sequence is 15 residues long. The CDR3 nucleotides are TGTGCCAGCAGCTTAGGTCCAGGGATGGAAGAGACCCAGTACTTC. It yields the protein CASSLGPGMEETQYF.

This clonotype has at least ten counts. The genes are TRBV7-2 and TRBJ2-5; D might be TRBD1 (6 bases). Germline V gives CDR1 SGHTA, CDR2 FQGNSA. V was trimmed by 6 bases and J by 5 bases, leaving 16 bases between them. The CDR3 has 14 amino acids. In nucleotides, the CDR3 is TGTGCCAGCAGTTCCTCTGGGGGCTTGGAGACCCAGTACTTC. Its translation: CASSSSGGLETQYF. Using reference TRBV7-2 and TRBJ2-5 for the parts outside the CDR3, the full variable domain is GAGVSQSPSNKVTEKGKDVELRCDPISGHTALYWYRQSLGQGLEFLIYFQGNSAPDKSGLPSDRFSAERTGGSVSTLTIQRTQQEDSAVYLCASSSSGGLETQYFGPGTRLLVL.

This clonotype was seen ten or more times. J is TRBJ2-3 and V is TRBV3-1; 8 positions agree with TRBD2. V lost 4 bases to trimming and J lost 2 bases; unmatched junction nucleotides: 5. Germline values: CDR1 LGHDT, CDR2 YNNKEL (reference sequence). The CDR3 is made up of 15 amino acids. In nucleotides, the CDR3 is TGTGCCAGCAGCCGACGGGGGGGCCCCACAGATACGCAGTATTTT. It encodes CASSRRGGPTDTQYF.

The V and J genes are TRBV5-1 and TRBJ2-1; 9 nucleotides line up with TRBD2. V was clipped by 0 bases and J by 4 bases; unmatched bases: 5. Germline CDR1 is SGHRS and CDR2 is YFSETQ. The CDR3 covers 16 residues. As DNA, the CDR3 is TGCGCCAGCAGCTTGGCAGCGGGGGGACCGTACAATGAGCAGTTCTTC. Translated, it gives CASSLAAGGPYNEQFF.

This clonotype was counted at least ten times. The chain couples TRBV20-1 to TRBJ2-7, with D possibly matching TRBD2 (6 bases). Per the germline V gene, CDR1 is DFQATT and CDR2 is SNEGSKA (reference sequence). The germline V and J ends were trimmed by 3 bases and 9 bases, with 12 bases remaining between them. CDR3 length: 11 residues. The CDR3 region has the DNA TGCAGTGCTAGTACGGGGGAGCGGCAGTACTTC. Encoded protein: CSASTGERQYF.

The chain employs TRBV14 and TRBJ1-4; D is undetermined. CDR1 is SGHDN, CDR2 FVKESK, per germline. V lost 4 bases, J lost 8 bases, and 11 bases lay in between. The CDR3 has 13 amino acids. Here the CDR3 reads CASSPRVREKLFF. In DNA, the CDR3 is TGTGCCAGCAGCCCCCGGGTCCGGGAAAAACTGTTTTTT.

The rearrangement links TRBV7-3 to TRBJ2-1; perhaps TRBD2 as D (6 bases). Germline V gene sequence: CDR1 SGHTA, CDR2 FQGTGA. The CDR3 has 13 residues. The V end was cut by 3 bases, the J end by 9 bases, with 12 bases between. CDR3 sequence reads: CASSFASVGEQFF. CDR3 in DNA: TGTGCCAGCAGCTTCGCTAGCGTTGGTGAGCAGTTCTTC. Full variable domain (outside the CDR3, taken from reference TRBV7-3 and TRBJ2-1): GAGVSQTPSNKVTEKGKYVELRCDPISGHTALYWYRQSLGQGPEFLIYFQGTGAADDSGLPNDRFFAVRPEGSVSTLKIQRTERGDSAVYLCASSFASVGEQFFGPGTRLTVL.

This clonotype occurred many times. The chain uses TRBV2 and TRBJ2-7; D remains unclear. Germline CDR1 reads SNHLY; CDR2 reads FYNNEI. V lost 3 bases, J lost 3 bases, and 6 bases lay in between. The CDR3 is 12 amino acids. The CDR3 sequence is CASSDLGYEQYF. CDR3 nucleotides: TGTGCCAGCAGTGATCTGGGCTACGAGCAGTACTTC.

CDR3: CASSYRTSGRGLDTQYF. CDR3 DNA: TGTGCCAGCAGTTACCGGACTAGCGGGAGAGGATTAGATACGCAGTATTTT. The rearrangement uses TRBV6-2 or TRBV6-3 and TRBJ2-3, with 13 bases identical to TRBD2. Germline CDR1 reads MNHEY; CDR2 reads SVGEGT. The CDR3 covers 17 residues. The J segment lost 5 bases and the V segment lost 2 bases, leaving 7 bases of the junction unmatched.

The rearrangement uses TRBV6-2 or TRBV6-3 and TRBJ1-5, with 8 bases aligning to TRBD1. There are 14 residues in the CDR3. CDR1 and CDR2 (germline): MNHEY, SVGEGT. Trimming at V came to 5 bases and at J to 11 bases, leaving 11 bases not matched to a gene. The chain's CDR3 is CASSTWTGPPAQHF. The CDR3 coding sequence is TGTGCCAGCAGTACTTGGACAGGGCCGCCGGCCCAGCATTTT.

The rearrangement joins TRBV4-3 to TRBJ1-6; D gene uncertain. This CDR3 region has 13 residues. Germline V CDR1 and CDR2: LGHNA, YSLEER. Between the trimmed V and J ends, which lost 6 bases and 4 bases, there was a span of 7 bases. This CDR3 is CASRAEYNSPLHF. CDR3 nucleotides: TGCGCCAGCAGAGCGGAGTATAATTCACCCCTCCACTTT.